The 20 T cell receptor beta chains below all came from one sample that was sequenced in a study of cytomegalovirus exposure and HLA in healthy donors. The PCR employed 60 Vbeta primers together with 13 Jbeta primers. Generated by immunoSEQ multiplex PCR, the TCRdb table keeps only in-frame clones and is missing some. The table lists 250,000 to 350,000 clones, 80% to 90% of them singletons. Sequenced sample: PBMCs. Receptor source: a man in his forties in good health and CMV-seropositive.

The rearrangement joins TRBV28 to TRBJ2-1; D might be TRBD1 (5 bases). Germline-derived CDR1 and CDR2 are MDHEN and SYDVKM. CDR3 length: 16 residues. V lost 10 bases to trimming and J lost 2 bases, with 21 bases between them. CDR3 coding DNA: TGTGCCACATTGGAATTAGGGGCACATACCTACAATGAGCAGTTCTTC. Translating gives CATLELGAHTYNEQFF.

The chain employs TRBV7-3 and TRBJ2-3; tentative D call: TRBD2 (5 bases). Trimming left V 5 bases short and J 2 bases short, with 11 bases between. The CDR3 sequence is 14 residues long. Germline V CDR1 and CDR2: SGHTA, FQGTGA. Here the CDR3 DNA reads TGTGCCAGCAGCATGGAGGCCTACACAGATACGCAGTATTTT. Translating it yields CASSMEAYTDTQYF.

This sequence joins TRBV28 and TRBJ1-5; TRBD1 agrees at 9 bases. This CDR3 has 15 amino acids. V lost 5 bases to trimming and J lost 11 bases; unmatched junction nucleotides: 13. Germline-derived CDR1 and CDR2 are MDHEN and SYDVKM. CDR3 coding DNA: TGTGCCAGCAGTACATCCGGGACAGGGACCAAGGCCCAGCATTTT. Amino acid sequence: CASSTSGTGTKAQHF.

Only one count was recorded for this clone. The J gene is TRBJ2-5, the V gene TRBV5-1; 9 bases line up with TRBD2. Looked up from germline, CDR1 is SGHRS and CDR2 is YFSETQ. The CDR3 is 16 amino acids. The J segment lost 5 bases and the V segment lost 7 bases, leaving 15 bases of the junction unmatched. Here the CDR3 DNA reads TGCGCCAGCTCTCCTTTGGCTAGCGGGAAATGGGAGACCCAGTACTTC. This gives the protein CASSPLASGKWETQYF.

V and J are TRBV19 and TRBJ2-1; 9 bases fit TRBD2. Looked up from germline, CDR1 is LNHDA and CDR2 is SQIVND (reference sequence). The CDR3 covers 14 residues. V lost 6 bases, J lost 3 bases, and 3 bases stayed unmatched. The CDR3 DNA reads TGTGCCAGTAGAGGTAGCGGGGGCTACAATGAGCAGTTCTTC. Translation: CASRGSGGYNEQFF. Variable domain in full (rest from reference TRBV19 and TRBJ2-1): DGGITQSPKYLFRKEGQNVTLSCEQNLNHDAMYWYRQDPGQGLRLIYYSQIVNDFQKGDIAEGYSVSREKKESFPLTVTSAQKNPTAFYLCASRGSGGYNEQFFGPGTRLTVL.

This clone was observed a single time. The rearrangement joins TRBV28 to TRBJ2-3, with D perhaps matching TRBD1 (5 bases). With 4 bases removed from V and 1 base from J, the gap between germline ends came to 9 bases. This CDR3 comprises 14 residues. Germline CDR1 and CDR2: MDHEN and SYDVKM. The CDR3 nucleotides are TGTGCCAGCAGTTCAGGGTTAGGCACAGATACGCAGTATTTT. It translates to CASSSGLGTDTQYF.

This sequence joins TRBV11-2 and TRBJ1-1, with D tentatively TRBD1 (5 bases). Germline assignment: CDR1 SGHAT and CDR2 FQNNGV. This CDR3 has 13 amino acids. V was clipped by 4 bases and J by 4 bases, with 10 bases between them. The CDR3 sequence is CASSSGLRTEAFF. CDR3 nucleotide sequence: TGTGCCAGCAGCTCAGGGTTGCGCACTGAAGCTTTCTTT.

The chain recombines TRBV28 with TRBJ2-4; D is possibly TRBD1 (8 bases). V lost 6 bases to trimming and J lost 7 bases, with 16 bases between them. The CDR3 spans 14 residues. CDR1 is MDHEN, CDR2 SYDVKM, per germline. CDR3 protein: CASSAKQGGNIQYF. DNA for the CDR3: TGTGCCAGCAGCGCGAAACAGGGGGGGAACATTCAGTACTTC.

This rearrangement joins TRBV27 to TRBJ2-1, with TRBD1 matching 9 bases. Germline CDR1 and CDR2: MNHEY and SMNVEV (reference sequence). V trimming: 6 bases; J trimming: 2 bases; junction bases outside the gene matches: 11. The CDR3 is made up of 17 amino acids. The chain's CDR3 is CASSPPPGQGTYNEQFF. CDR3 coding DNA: TGTGCCAGCAGCCCCCCCCCGGGACAGGGAACCTACAATGAGCAGTTCTTC.

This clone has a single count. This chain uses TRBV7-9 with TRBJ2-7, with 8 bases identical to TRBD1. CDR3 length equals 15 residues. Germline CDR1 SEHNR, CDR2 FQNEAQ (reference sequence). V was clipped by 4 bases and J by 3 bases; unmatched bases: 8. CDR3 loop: CASSSDRVRVYEQYF. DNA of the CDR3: TGTGCCAGCAGCTCGGACAGGGTTAGGGTCTACGAGCAGTACTTC.

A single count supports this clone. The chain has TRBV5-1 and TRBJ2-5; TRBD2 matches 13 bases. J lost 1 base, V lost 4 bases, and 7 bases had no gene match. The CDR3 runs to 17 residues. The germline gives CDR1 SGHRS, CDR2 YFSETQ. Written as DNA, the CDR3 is TGCGCCAGCAGCAGAGGACTAGCGGGAGAATTCCAAGAGACCCAGTACTTC. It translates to CASSRGLAGEFQETQYF.

The CDR3 protein is CASRLSGTGVIYNEQFF. In DNA, the CDR3 is TGTGCCAGTCGTCTCTCCGGGACAGGGGTGATCTACAATGAGCAGTTCTTC. V gene TRBV19 combines with J gene TRBJ2-1, with TRBD1 matching over 10 bases. CDR1 LNHDA and CDR2 SQIVND come from the germline V gene (reference sequence). J lost 3 bases, V lost 8 bases, and 13 bases had no gene match. This CDR3 is 17 amino acids long.

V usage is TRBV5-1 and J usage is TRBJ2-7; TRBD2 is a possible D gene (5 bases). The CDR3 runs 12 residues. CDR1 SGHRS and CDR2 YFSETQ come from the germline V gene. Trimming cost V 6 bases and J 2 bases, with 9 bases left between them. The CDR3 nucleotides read TGCGCCAGCAACGGGGAGACCTACGAGCAGTACTTC. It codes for CASNGETYEQYF.

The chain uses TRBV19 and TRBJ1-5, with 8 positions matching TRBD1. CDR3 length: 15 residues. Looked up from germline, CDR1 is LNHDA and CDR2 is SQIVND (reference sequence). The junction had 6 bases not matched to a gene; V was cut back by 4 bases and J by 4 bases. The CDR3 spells CASSTDRASNQPQHF. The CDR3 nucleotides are TGTGCCAGTAGTACGGACAGGGCCTCGAATCAGCCCCAGCATTTT.

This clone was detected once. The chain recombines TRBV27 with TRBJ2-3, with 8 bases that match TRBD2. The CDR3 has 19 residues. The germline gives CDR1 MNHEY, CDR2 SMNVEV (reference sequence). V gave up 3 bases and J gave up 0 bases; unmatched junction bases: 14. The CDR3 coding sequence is TGTGCCAGCAGTTTCCTCCCGTCAAAACTAGCGGATAGCACAGATACGCAGTATTTT. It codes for CASSFLPSKLADSTDTQYF.

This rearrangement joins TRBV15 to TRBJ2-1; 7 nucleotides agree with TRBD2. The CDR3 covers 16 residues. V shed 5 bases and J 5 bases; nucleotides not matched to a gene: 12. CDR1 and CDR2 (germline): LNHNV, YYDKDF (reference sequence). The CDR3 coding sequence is TGTGCCACCAGCCCTACTAGCGCGAGGGCAAACAATGAGCAGTTCTTC. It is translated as CATSPTSARANNEQFF.

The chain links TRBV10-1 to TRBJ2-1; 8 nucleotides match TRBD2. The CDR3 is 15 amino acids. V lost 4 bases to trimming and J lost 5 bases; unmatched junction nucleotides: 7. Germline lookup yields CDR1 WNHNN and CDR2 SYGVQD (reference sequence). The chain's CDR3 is CASSALSGGDNEQFF. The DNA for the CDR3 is TGCGCCAGCAGTGCCTTGAGCGGGGGAGACAATGAGCAGTTCTTC.

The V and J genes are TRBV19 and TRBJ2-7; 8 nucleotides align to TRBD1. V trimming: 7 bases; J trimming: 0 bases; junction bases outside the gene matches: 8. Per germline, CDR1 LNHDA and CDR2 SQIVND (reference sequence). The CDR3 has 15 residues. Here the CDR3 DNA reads TGTGCCAGTAAGCGGACAGGGACTTACTCCTACGAGCAGTACTTC. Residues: CASKRTGTYSYEQYF. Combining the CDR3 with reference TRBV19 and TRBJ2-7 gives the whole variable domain DGGITQSPKYLFRKEGQNVTLSCEQNLNHDAMYWYRQDPGQGLRLIYYSQIVNDFQKGDIAEGYSVSREKKESFPLTVTSAQKNPTAFYLCASKRTGTYSYEQYFGPGTRLTVT.

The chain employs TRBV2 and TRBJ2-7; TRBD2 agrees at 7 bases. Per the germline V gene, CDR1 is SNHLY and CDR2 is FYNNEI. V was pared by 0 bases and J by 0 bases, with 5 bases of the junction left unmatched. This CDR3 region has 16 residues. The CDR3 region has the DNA TGTGCCAGCAGTGAAGCGCCGGCTAGCGGCTCCTACGAGCAGTACTTC. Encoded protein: CASSEAPASGSYEQYF. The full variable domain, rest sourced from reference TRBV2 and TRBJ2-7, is EPEVTQTPSHQVTQMGQEVILRCVPISNHLYFYWYRQILGQKVEFLVSFYNNEISEKSEIFDDQFSVERPDGSNFTLKIRSTKLEDSAMYFCASSEAPASGSYEQYFGPGTRLTVT.

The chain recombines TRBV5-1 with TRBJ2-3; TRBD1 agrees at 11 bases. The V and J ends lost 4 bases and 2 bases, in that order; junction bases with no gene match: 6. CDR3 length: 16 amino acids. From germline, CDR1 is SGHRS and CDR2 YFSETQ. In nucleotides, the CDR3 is TGCGCCAGCAGCCCGGGGACAGGGGGTTCCACAGATACGCAGTATTTT. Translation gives CASSPGTGGSTDTQYF.